A selection of T cell receptor beta chains follows, all from one sample in a study of T-cell memory formation after mild COVID-19. In TCRdb, the 5' RACE reads were re-called with MiXCR into one record per CDR3 protein. The table shows about 340,000 distinct CDR3 sequences, with less than 25% occurring only once. The specimen was PBMCs or a T cell subset sorted from them (not recorded which). The receptors originated from a man aged 18 to 30 who had mild COVID-19 (a few samples of this study predate the infection). Cell type and time point are not known. The CDR3 runs from the conserved cysteine through the conserved F or W. The order of the fields is clone size, J gene, V gene, D gene, CDR3 DNA, CDR3 protein. A D gene is named only where the DNA matches it firmly. Expanded clones get a size class; other rows say once, few or many, or leave the size out.

size: .; J: TRBJ1-2; V: TRBV6-5; D: TRBD1; DNA: TGTGCCAGCGGGGGGTACGGGACAGGCTATGGCTACACCTTC; CDR3: CASGGYGTGYGYTF
size: .; J: TRBJ2-3; V: TRBV9; D: .; DNA: TGTGCCAGCAGCCCAAGACAGGTGGATACGCAGTATTTT; CDR3: CASSPRQVDTQYF
size: .; J: TRBJ2-3; V: TRBV11-2; D: TRBD2; DNA: TGTGCCAGCAGCCCCTGGACTAGCGGGGGGGCCATAGATACGCAGTATTTT; CDR3: CASSPWTSGGAIDTQYF
size: .; J: TRBJ2-4; V: TRBV6-5; D: .; DNA: TGTGCCAGCAGTTACATGGGCAGCTTAGCCAAAAACATTCAGTACTTC; CDR3: CASSYMGSLAKNIQYF
size: .; J: TRBJ2-3; V: TRBV9; D: TRBD2; DNA: TGTGCCAGCGGCGGGGGGTACAGCACAGATACGCAGTATTTT; CDR3: CASGGGYSTDTQYF
size: many; J: TRBJ1-5; V: TRBV19; D: TRBD1; DNA: TGTGCCAGTAGTATCTTTTTGGCGGGACAGAATCAGCCCCAGCATTTT; CDR3: CASSIFLAGQNQPQHF
size: few; J: TRBJ1-5; V: TRBV27; D: .; DNA: TGTGCCAGCAGAACCGGGACAACTAGCAATCAGCCCCAGCATTTT; CDR3: CASRTGTTSNQPQHF
size: .; J: TRBJ2-7; V: TRBV29-1; D: .; DNA: TGCAGCGTTGAAGCCTTCCGGGACACCCACTACGAGCAGTACTTC; CDR3: CSVEAFRDTHYEQYF
size: few; J: TRBJ1-3; V: TRBV7-9; D: .; DNA: TGTGCCAGCAGCCCCCAGGGATACTCTGGAAACACCATATATTTT; CDR3: CASSPQGYSGNTIYF
size: .; J: TRBJ2-5; V: TRBV20-1; D: TRBD2; DNA: TGCTGCCCCCTTCATGGCCCAGCGGGGGGGCAAGAGACCCAGTACTTC; CDR3: CCPLHGPAGGQETQYF
size: .; J: TRBJ2-2; V: TRBV7-9; D: .; DNA: TGTGCCAGCAGCTTATCTCCGGGAACGAGGGGCACCGGGGAGCTGTTTTTT; CDR3: CASSLSPGTRGTGELFF
size: .; J: TRBJ1-2; V: TRBV12-3/TRBV12-4; D: .; DNA: TGTGCCAGCGGAAAGGGGGATAACTATGGCTACACCTTC; CDR3: CASGKGDNYGYTF
size: .; J: TRBJ2-1; V: TRBV29-1; D: TRBD2; DNA: TGCAGCGTGCACCCAGCCGGACTAGCGGGGGGGCTCGATGAGCAGTTCTTC; CDR3: CSVHPAGLAGGLDEQFF
size: few; J: TRBJ1-5; V: TRBV20-1; D: .; DNA: TGCAGTGCGACACAGGGAAATAGCAATCAGCCCCAGCATTTT; CDR3: CSATQGNSNQPQHF
size: few; J: TRBJ2-5; V: TRBV5-1; D: .; DNA: TGCGCCAGCACCCAAGGGGAGCAAGAGACCCAGTACTTC; CDR3: CASTQGEQETQYF
size: .; J: TRBJ1-1; V: TRBV28; D: .; DNA: TGTGCCAGCGACAGAAGGGGTAGTGAAGCTTTCTTT; CDR3: CASDRRGSEAFF
size: .; J: TRBJ2-5; V: TRBV5-1; D: .; DNA: TGCGCCAGCAGCTCAGCCGGGAGCGGACAAGAGACCCAGTACTTC; CDR3: CASSSAGSGQETQYF
size: .; J: TRBJ2-1; V: TRBV27; D: TRBD1; DNA: TGTGCCAGCAGCCGGGTCGGACAGGGGACGGTCAATGAGCAGTTCTTC; CDR3: CASSRVGQGTVNEQFF
size: many; J: TRBJ2-3; V: TRBV4-1; D: TRBD2; DNA: TGCGCCAGCAGCCAAGATTTTACTAGCGGGGGCACAGATACGCAGTATTTT; CDR3: CASSQDFTSGGTDTQYF
size: many; J: TRBJ1-6; V: TRBV25-1; D: .; DNA: TGTGCCAGCAGACAGCTAGTAAATTCACCCCTCCACTTT; CDR3: CASRQLVNSPLHF
size: .; J: TRBJ1-1; V: TRBV20-1; D: .; DNA: TGCAGGGTTGGGACTCCCGAGGGGGAAGCTTTATTT; CDR3: CRVGTPEGEALF
size: .; J: TRBJ1-5; V: TRBV2; D: .; DNA: TGTGCCAGCAGTGAGGAACGGAATCAGCCCCAGCATTTT; CDR3: CASSEERNQPQHF
size: .; J: TRBJ2-1; V: TRBV7-6; D: TRBD2; DNA: TGTGCCAGCAGCTTAGAGGCGGGAGTAGATTACAATGAGCAGTTCTTC; CDR3: CASSLEAGVDYNEQFF
size: .; J: TRBJ2-2; V: TRBV10-3; D: TRBD2; DNA: TGTGCCATCAGTGAGTCGGGACTAGCCAACACCGGGGAGCTGTTTTTT; CDR3: CAISESGLANTGELFF
size: few; J: TRBJ2-1; V: TRBV5-1; D: TRBD1; DNA: TGCGCCAGCAGCTACCGGACAGGGGGCTATGAGCAGTTCTTC; CDR3: CASSYRTGGYEQFF
size: few; J: TRBJ1-2; V: TRBV7-2; D: TRBD1; DNA: TGTGCCAGCAGCCCCGACAGGGCCGGTGGCTACACCTTC; CDR3: CASSPDRAGGYTF
size: .; J: TRBJ2-6; V: TRBV6-5; D: .; DNA: TGTGCCAGCAGGACTGGAGTTTCTGGGGCCAACGTCCTGACTTTC; CDR3: CASRTGVSGANVLTF
size: .; J: TRBJ1-4; V: TRBV6-1; D: .; DNA: TGTGCCAGCAGTGTGTGGGACTCAACTAATGAAAAACTGTTTTTT; CDR3: CASSVWDSTNEKLFF
size: few; J: TRBJ2-5; V: TRBV4-2; D: TRBD1; DNA: TGTGCCAGCAGCCAAGAAGGGACAGCCGGTAGGGAGACCCAGTACTTC; CDR3: CASSQEGTAGRETQYF
size: .; J: TRBJ2-3; V: TRBV6-5; D: TRBD2; DNA: TGTGCCAGCAGTTTAATACTAGCGGATACGCAGTATTTT; CDR3: CASSLILADTQYF
size: .; J: TRBJ2-3; V: TRBV5-1; D: .; DNA: TGCGCCAGCAGCTTGGGACAGGTGGAGGTAGATACGCAGTATTTT; CDR3: CASSLGQVEVDTQYF
size: few; J: TRBJ2-7; V: TRBV20-1; D: .; DNA: TGCAGTGCTAGTTTGTCAGGAAAGTCCTACGAGCAGTACTTC; CDR3: CSASLSGKSYEQYF
size: many; J: TRBJ1-2; V: TRBV27; D: TRBD1; DNA: TGTGCCAGCAGGACCGGGACAGGGTTTGGCTACACCTTC; CDR3: CASRTGTGFGYTF
size: .; J: TRBJ1-5; V: TRBV28; D: .; DNA: TGTGCCAGCAGTTTAATCTTCCCCCACAGCTCCAGGGTCAATCAGCCCCAGCATTTT; CDR3: CASSLIFPHSSRVNQPQHF
size: .; J: TRBJ1-5; V: TRBV6-5; D: .; DNA: TGTGCCAGCAGTCCCCAACCGACAGGTCATCAGCCCCAGCATTTT; CDR3: CASSPQPTGHQPQHF
size: many; J: TRBJ2-5; V: TRBV6-5; D: .; DNA: TGTGCCAGCAGTTCCCCTCCGGGAGAAGAGACCCAGTACTTC; CDR3: CASSSPPGEETQYF
size: many; J: TRBJ1-4; V: TRBV20-1; D: .; DNA: TGCAGTGCTAGGGGAGTACAGAATGAAAAACTGTTTTTT; CDR3: CSARGVQNEKLFF
size: few; J: TRBJ1-2; V: TRBV7-8; D: TRBD1; DNA: TGTGCCAGCAGCTCCTCCCGCGTAAGGGGGCCCGGGAGTGGCTACACCTTC; CDR3: CASSSSRVRGPGSGYTF
size: .; J: TRBJ1-1; V: TRBV24-1; D: TRBD1; DNA: TGTGCCACCAGCCGACAGGGGGAAGACACTGAAGCTTTCTTT; CDR3: CATSRQGEDTEAFF
size: .; J: TRBJ1-2; V: TRBV4-1; D: .; DNA: TGCGCCAGCAGCCAAGTCGACAGCTCCTATGGCTACACCTTC; CDR3: CASSQVDSSYGYTF
size: few; J: TRBJ2-3; V: TRBV4-1; D: .; DNA: TGCGCCAGCAGCCCTCCCCCCGGCACAGATACGCAGTATTTT; CDR3: CASSPPPGTDTQYF
size: .; J: TRBJ1-1; V: TRBV4-3; D: .; DNA: TGCGCCAGCAGCCAAGCGGGGGGGGACCGCGAAGCTTTCTTT; CDR3: CASSQAGGDREAFF
size: once; J: TRBJ2-5; V: TRBV4-3; D: TRBD1; DNA: TGCGCCAGCAGCCAAGAGGAAGGGACAGGGCTGGCGACCCAGTACTTC; CDR3: CASSQEEGTGLATQYF
size: few; J: TRBJ1-1; V: TRBV6-5; D: .; DNA: TGTGCCAGCAGTTCCTATGGGGTGAACACTGAAGCTTTCTTT; CDR3: CASSSYGVNTEAFF
size: .; J: TRBJ2-3; V: TRBV6-2/TRBV6-3; D: .; DNA: TGTGCCAGCAGTCGCCGCAGGGAGTCGGTGGCAGATACGCAGTATTTT; CDR3: CASSRRRESVADTQYF
size: few; J: TRBJ2-5; V: TRBV7-9; D: .; DNA: TGTGCCAGCAGCTTATCGGGGTACGAGACCCAGTACTTC; CDR3: CASSLSGYETQYF
size: .; J: TRBJ2-3; V: TRBV21-1; D: .; DNA: TGTGCCAGCAGCAAAGGTGGACTCCACACAGATACGCAGTATTTT; CDR3: CASSKGGLHTDTQYF
size: .; J: TRBJ1-2; V: TRBV7-9; D: .; DNA: TGTGCCAGCAGCGCCGGGGGCGTGATCCCTTATGGCTACACCTTC; CDR3: CASSAGGVIPYGYTF
size: .; J: TRBJ2-3; V: TRBV4-1; D: TRBD2; DNA: TGCGCCAGCAGCCACCCTCCCCCCTGGGGGGGGAGGGCCACAGATACGCAGTATTTT; CDR3: CASSHPPPWGGRATDTQYF
size: .; J: TRBJ2-2; V: TRBV29-1; D: .; DNA: TGCAGCGTTGAAGATCGCACTAACACCGGGGAGCTGTTTTTT; CDR3: CSVEDRTNTGELFF
size: few; J: TRBJ1-1; V: TRBV5-1; D: .; DNA: TGCGCCAGCAGCTGGCAGGAAAACACTGAAGCTTTCTTT; CDR3: CASSWQENTEAFF
size: .; J: TRBJ2-3; V: TRBV13; D: TRBD2; DNA: TGTGCCAGCAGCCCCCCTGCGGGGGGGCCTACAGATACGCAGTATTTT; CDR3: CASSPPAGGPTDTQYF